This TCR beta chain was retrieved from a study of T cell repertoires in cytomegalovirus infection. Study overall: Public signatures in TCR beta pointed to CMV infection and matching HLA type.

Each CDR3 protein gets one entry after TCRdb re-called the reads with MiXCR. This sample has approximately 97,000 distinct CDR3 sequences, with 16% found just once. Study results and limitations: CMV-specific HLA-C-restricted TCR beta clonotypes dominated the ex vivo response. Cumulative frequency of public TCR beta families picked out carriers of CMV plus the relevant HLA.

As for this clonotype: Its target is unknown.

The TCR comes from a human donor in good health (CMV status not recorded). Some clones in this sample may be carry-over from other donors' samples. Input material: PBMCs.

The CDR3 loop reads CASRGLAGGRSTDTQYF. In DNA form, the CDR3 reads TGTGCCAGCAGGGGACTAGCGGGGGGGCGGAGCACAGATACGCAGTATTTT. The chain carries TRBV12-3 or TRBV12-4 and TRBJ2-3; 16 bases map to TRBD2. J gave up 0 bases and V 6 bases, and 3 bases lay outside the gene matches. This CDR3 spans 17 amino acids.